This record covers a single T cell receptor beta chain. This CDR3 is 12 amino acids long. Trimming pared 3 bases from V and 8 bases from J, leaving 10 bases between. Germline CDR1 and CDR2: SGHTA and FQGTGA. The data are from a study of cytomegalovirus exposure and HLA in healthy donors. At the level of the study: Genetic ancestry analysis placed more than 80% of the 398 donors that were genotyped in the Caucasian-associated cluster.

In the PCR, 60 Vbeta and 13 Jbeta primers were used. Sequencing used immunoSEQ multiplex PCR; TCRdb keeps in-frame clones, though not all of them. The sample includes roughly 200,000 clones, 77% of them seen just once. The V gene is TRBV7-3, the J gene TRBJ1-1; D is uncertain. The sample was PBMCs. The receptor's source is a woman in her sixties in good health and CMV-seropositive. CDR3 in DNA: TGTGCCAGCAGCTTGAGGAGAACAGAAGCTTTCTTT. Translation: CASSLRRTEAFF.